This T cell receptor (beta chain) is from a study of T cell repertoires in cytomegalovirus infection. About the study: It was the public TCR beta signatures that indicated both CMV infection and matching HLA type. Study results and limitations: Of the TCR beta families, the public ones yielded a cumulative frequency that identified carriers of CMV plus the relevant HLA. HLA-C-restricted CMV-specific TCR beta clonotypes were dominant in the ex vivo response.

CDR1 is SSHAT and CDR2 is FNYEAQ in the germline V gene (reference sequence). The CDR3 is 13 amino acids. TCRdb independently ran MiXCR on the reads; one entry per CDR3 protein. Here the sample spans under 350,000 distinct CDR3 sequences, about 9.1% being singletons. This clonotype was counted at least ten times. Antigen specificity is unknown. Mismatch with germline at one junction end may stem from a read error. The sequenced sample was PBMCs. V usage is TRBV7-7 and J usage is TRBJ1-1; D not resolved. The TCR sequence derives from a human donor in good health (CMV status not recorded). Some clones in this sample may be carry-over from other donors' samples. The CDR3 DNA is TGTGCTAGCAGCTTAGATTATGGAACTGAAGCTTTCTTT. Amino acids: CASSLDYGTEAFF.